This T cell receptor (beta chain) stems from a study of cytomegalovirus exposure and HLA in healthy donors. In the study overall: Of roughly 400 genotyped donors, 80% to 85% grouped in the Caucasian-associated ancestry cluster. Study findings and constraints: In an earlier analysis, about 87% or about 30%: the productive usage of most TCR beta V segments.

Germline V gene lookup returns CDR1 SNHLY and CDR2 FYNNEI. The CDR3 is 14 amino acids. V gave up 10 bases and J gave up 6 bases; unmatched junction bases: 9. Primers: 60 Vbeta forward and 13 Jbeta reverse. The method was immunoSEQ multiplex PCR; TCRdb's version includes in-frame clones alone and lacks a portion of them. The table shows about 120,000 clones, with 75% occurring only once. This clone was seen more than once but under ten times. Its antigen remains unidentified. Unrecorded immune exposures were likely, despite nominal health at sampling. The chain carries TRBV2 and TRBJ2-1; 10 bases line up with TRBD1. The material sequenced was PBMCs. The clonotype originates from a middle-aged woman in good health and CMV-seropositive. The CDR3 DNA reads TGTGCCACCATCGGGGACAGGGGATCCAATGAGCAGTTCTTC. Translated, it gives CATIGDRGSNEQFF.